This T cell receptor beta chain is drawn from a study of Ad26.COV2.S vaccination and SARS-CoV-2 variants. This CDR3 is built from 12 residues. TCRdb's copy holds only in-frame clones and misses some; the assay was immunoSEQ multiplex PCR. The profile shows roughly 500,000 clones, 89% of them singletons. Treatment described: over 15 received Ad26.COV2.S at low or high dose, single or two shots; about five received placebo; per-sample allocation not given. Collection of the samples took place on day 63 after the first injection of vaccine or placebo. The chain is built from TRBV21-1 and TRBJ1-1. TRBV21-1 represents a pseudogene. The TCR comes from a person between 18 and 59 years old who received the Ad26.COV2.S COVID-19 vaccine or a placebo. Specimen: peripheral blood, collected in a trial of Ad26.COV2.S vaccine versus placebo. The CDR3 here is CASSAVWTEAFF. The CDR3 DNA reads TGTGCCAGCTCTGCGGTTTGGACTGAAGCTTTCTTT.